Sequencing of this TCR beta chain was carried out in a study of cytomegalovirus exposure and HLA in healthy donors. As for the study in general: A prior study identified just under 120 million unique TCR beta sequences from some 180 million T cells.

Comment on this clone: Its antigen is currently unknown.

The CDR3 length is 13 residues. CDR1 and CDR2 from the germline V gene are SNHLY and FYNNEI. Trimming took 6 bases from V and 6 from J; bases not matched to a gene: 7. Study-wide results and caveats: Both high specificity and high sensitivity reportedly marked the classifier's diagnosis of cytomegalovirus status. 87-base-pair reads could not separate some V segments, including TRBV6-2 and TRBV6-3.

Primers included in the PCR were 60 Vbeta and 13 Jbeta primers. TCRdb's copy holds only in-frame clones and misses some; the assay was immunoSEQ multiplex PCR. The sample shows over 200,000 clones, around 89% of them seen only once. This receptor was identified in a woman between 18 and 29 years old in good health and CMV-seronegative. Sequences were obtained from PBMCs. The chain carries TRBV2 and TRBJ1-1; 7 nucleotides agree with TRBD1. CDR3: CASRGHRGPEAFF. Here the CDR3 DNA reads TGTGCCAGCAGGGGACACAGGGGCCCTGAAGCTTTCTTT. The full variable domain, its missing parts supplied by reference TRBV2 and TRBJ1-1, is EPEVTQTPSHQVTQMGQEVILRCVPISNHLYFYWYRQILGQKVEFLVSFYNNEISEKSEIFDDQFSVERPDGSNFTLKIRSTKLEDSAMYFCASRGHRGPEAFFGQGTRLTVV.